This T cell receptor (beta chain) was captured in a study of T cells in Graves' hyperthyroidism and ophthalmopathy. Newly diagnosed patients aged 18 to 65 had hyperthyroidism of under 2 months' duration. Patients showing uncontrolled infection, other autoimmune disease, pregnancy or lactation were ineligible. On the basis of clinical symptoms, serum thyroxine and TRAb, thyroid ultrasound and orbital computed tomography, diagnoses were made. The source material, RNA transcripts, was used to amplify TCR beta CDR3 regions. TCR CDR3 underwent first-round RT-PCR with the HTBI primer set. TCRdb called the multiplex PCR reads again in MiXCR, with one record for every CDR3 protein. The sample holds about 360,000 distinct CDR3 sequences; less than 15% are singletons and the top ten take about a fifth. In this sample, this clonotype turned up many times. The V gene lost 3 bases and the J gene lost 5 bases, with 9 bases spanning the gap. The CDR3 length is 13 residues.

This sequence was found in a man aged 25-45 years with Graves' hyperthyroidism that later progressed to Graves' ophthalmopathy. The sequenced sample was blood. The chain recombines TRBV12-3 or TRBV12-4 with TRBJ2-3, with TRBD2 as a possible D gene (6 bases). The CDR3 DNA sequence: TGTGCCAGCAGTTTGGGGGGTATAGATACGCAGTATTTT. Protein product: CASSLGGIDTQYF.